This T cell receptor (beta chain) was recovered during a study of blood T cell repertoires in COVID-19. V lost 0 bases and J lost 4; bases outside the gene matches: 11. This CDR3 region has 17 residues. In germline, CDR1 is SGDLS, CDR2 YYNGEE. Profiling relied on immunoSEQ multiplex PCR, and the TCRdb table lists in-frame clones only, not all of them. The table includes about 280,000 clones, 65% to 90% detected once. This receptor was taken from a man aged 50-59 years with active or convalescent COVID-19. Specimen: peripheral blood. The V gene is TRBV9, the J gene TRBJ2-5; 8 bases align to TRBD2. The CDR3 DNA sequence: TGTGCCAGCAGCGTAGGGGGTAGCGGGAATAGGGGAGAGACCCAGTACTTC. Translation gives CASSVGGSGNRGETQYF.